The 26 T cell receptor beta chains below come from one sample, sequenced in a study of human T cells and chemical hapten exposure. Time point: patch test 3, about 24 weeks after DPC sensitization. Treatment: therapeutic diphenylcyclopropenone sensitization with weekly scalp DPC. TCRdb re-called the RACE reads through MiXCR, storing one row per CDR3 protein. The sample gives 50,000 to 80,000 distinct CDR3 sequences, 8% to 13% of which show up once; approximately 2% is in the top ten. This specimen consisted of whole blood, obtained in connection with sensitization to the hapten diphenylcyclopropenone (DPC). All receptors derive from a woman aged 25 to 39 with alopecia areata. Some clones in this sample may be carry-over from other donors' samples.

This clonotype was seen at least ten times. V and J are TRBV7-8 and TRBJ2-7; 9 bases are shared with TRBD2. The ends lost 3 bases at V and 6 bases at J; junction bases unmatched: 12. The CDR3 consists of 16 residues. Germline CDR1 and CDR2: SGHVS and FQNEAQ. In DNA, the CDR3 is TGTGCCAGCAGCTTGGGCCAAGCGGGAGGCCCTGGCGAGCAGTACTTC. Protein product: CASSLGQAGGPGEQYF.

V gene TRBV28 combines with J gene TRBJ1-1, with TRBD1 matching over 7 bases. The V gene's germline CDR1 is MDHEN and CDR2 SYDVKM. J lost 7 bases, V lost 2 bases, and 1 base had no gene match. This CDR3 has 12 residues. The CDR3 reads CASSLAGGEAFF. The CDR3 region has the DNA TGTGCCAGCAGTTTAGCAGGGGGTGAAGCTTTCTTT.

This clonotype was seen a few times. This chain joins TRBV5-1 and TRBJ2-3; no definite D call. Trimming shortened V by 3 bases and J by 0 bases, and 5 bases separated the two germline ends. Germline V gene lookup returns CDR1 SGHRS and CDR2 YFSETQ. The CDR3 has 13 residues. The CDR3 is CASSSASTDTQYF. CDR3 sequence (DNA): TGCGCCAGCAGCTCTGCTAGCACAGATACGCAGTATTTT. Variable domain in full (rest from reference TRBV5-1 and TRBJ2-3): KAGVTQTPRYLIKTRGQQVTLSCSPISGHRSVSWYQQTPGQGLQFLFEYFSETQRNKGNFPGRFSGRQFSNSRSEMNVSTLELGDSALYLCASSSASTDTQYFGPGTRLTVL.

This clonotype was found a few times. This sequence joins TRBV6-2 or TRBV6-3 and TRBJ2-1; TRBD2 might be the D (6 bases). The CDR3 extends over 16 amino acids. V lost 5 bases and J lost 4, with 18 bases in between. CDR1 is MNHEY and CDR2 is SVGEGT in the germline V gene. The CDR3 DNA reads as TGTGCCAGCAGTCCCTCTATGGGGGGACCATACAATGAGCAGTTCTTC. This gives the protein CASSPSMGGPYNEQFF.

This clonotype was counted only a few times. V and J are TRBV5-1 and TRBJ2-1; a weak D match, TRBD1 (5 bases). Germline V gives CDR1 SGHRS, CDR2 YFSETQ. The V end was cut by 0 bases, the J end by 0 bases, with 10 bases between. There are 16 residues in the CDR3. In DNA, the CDR3 is TGCGCCAGCAGCTTGGGACAGCTGACCTCCTACAATGAGCAGTTCTTC. This encodes CASSLGQLTSYNEQFF.

The sample holds a few counts of this clonotype. The genes are TRBV18 and TRBJ2-2; 8 positions agree with TRBD1. CDR3 length: 18 residues. J lost 0 bases, V lost 3 bases, and 9 bases had no gene match. Germline V gives CDR1 KGHSH, CDR2 LQKENI. The CDR3 nucleotides read TGTGCCAGCTCACCCCGACAGGGGAAGTTCGCGAACACCGGGGAGCTGTTTTTT. Its protein product is CASSPRQGKFANTGELFF.

In its sample, this clonotype was seen a few times. This chain uses TRBV7-3 with TRBJ2-1, with a tentative D call TRBD1 (6 bases). The CDR3 extends over 13 amino acids. The V and J ends lost 6 bases and 9 bases respectively, with 15 bases between them. Germline V gene data show CDR1 as SGHTA and CDR2 as FQGTGA. The CDR3 nucleotides read TGTGCCAGCAGTACCGATCAGGGGCTTGAGCAGTTCTTC. Amino acid sequence: CASSTDQGLEQFF.

This clonotype was seen at least ten times. The chain is built from TRBV3-1 and TRBJ2-7; 11 bases are shared with TRBD1. V gave up 2 bases and J gave up 3 bases; unmatched junction bases: 9. This CDR3 has 17 amino acids. The germline V gene has CDR1 LGHDT and CDR2 YNNKEL (reference sequence). The CDR3, as DNA: TGTGCCAGCAGCCAAATGCTCGGACAGGGGGCAGTCTACGAGCAGTACTTC. This sequence encodes CASSQMLGQGAVYEQYF.

This clonotype was seen a few times. The chain links TRBV3-1 to TRBJ1-5, with D possibly TRBD1 on 6 matching bases. V lost 5 bases to trimming and J lost 1 base, with 12 bases between them. Germline V gives CDR1 LGHDT, CDR2 YNNKEL (reference sequence). This CDR3 is built from 15 residues. This CDR3 is CASSSGQLSNQPQHF. The CDR3 bases are TGTGCCAGCAGCTCAGGACAGCTCAGCAATCAGCCCCAGCATTTT.

This clonotype was found many times. V and J are TRBV6-5 and TRBJ1-3; D gene unclear. From germline, CDR1 is MNHEY and CDR2 SVGAGI. V was trimmed by 0 bases and J by 1 base, leaving 10 bases between them. The CDR3 is made up of 16 amino acids. The CDR3 nucleotides read TGTGCCAGCAGTTACTCGGTGTCGAATTCTGGAAACACCATATATTTT. This sequence encodes CASSYSVSNSGNTIYF.

This chain uses TRBV7-6 with TRBJ2-5; perhaps TRBD2 as D (6 bases). CDR1 is SGHVS, CDR2 FNYEAQ, per germline. V gave up 1 base and J gave up 5 bases, with 11 bases separating them. This CDR3 contains 14 residues. The CDR3 bases are TGTGCCAGCAGCTTAGTGGCACGGGGGGAGACCCAGTACTTC. Translating it yields CASSLVARGETQYF.

This clonotype was observed many times. V usage is TRBV30 and J usage is TRBJ1-1; D gene unclear. The length of the CDR3 is 14 residues. Germline CDR1 reads GTSNPN; CDR2 reads SVGIG (reference sequence). The V and J ends lost 2 bases and 2 bases respectively, with 12 bases between them. The DNA for the CDR3 is TGTGCCTGGAGTCATATGCATTCTAACACTGAAGCTTTCTTT. As protein: CAWSHMHSNTEAFF. Filled out from reference TRBV30 and TRBJ1-1, the complete variable domain reads SQTIHQWPATLVQPVGSPLSLECTVEGTSNPNLYWYRQAAGRGLQLLFYSVGIGQISSEVPQNLSASRPQDRQFILSSKKLLLSDSGFYLCAWSHMHSNTEAFFGQGTRLTVV.

This clonotype was recorded at least ten times. The rearrangement links TRBV3-1 to TRBJ2-2, with unresolved D. V shed 1 base and J shed 5 bases, with 14 bases lying between them. The CDR3 sequence is 16 residues long. Germline CDR1 is LGHDT and CDR2 is YNNKEL (reference sequence). Written as DNA, the CDR3 is TGTGCCAGCAGCCAAGGGGTTGTTGTAACGACCGGGGAGCTGTTTTTT. Its translation is CASSQGVVVTTGELFF.

V gene TRBV7-8 combines with J gene TRBJ1-5; D is unresolved. This CDR3 has 13 amino acids. V lost 4 bases, J lost 3 bases, and 7 bases lay in between. Germline CDR1 SGHVS, CDR2 FQNEAQ. CDR3 nucleotide sequence: TGTGCCAGCAGCTCCGGGTACAATCAGCCCCAGCATTTT. The encoded protein is CASSSGYNQPQHF.

The rearrangement joins TRBV7-6 to TRBJ2-4; D perhaps matches TRBD1 (5 bases). The germline V and J ends were trimmed by 6 bases and 8 bases, with 14 bases remaining between them. There are 13 residues in the CDR3. Germline V CDR1 and CDR2: SGHVS, FNYEAQ. CDR3 protein: CASSSNSQDIQYF. CDR3 nucleotide sequence: TGTGCCAGCAGTTCTAACTCACAGGACATTCAGTACTTC. The full variable domain, with the rest looked up from reference TRBV7-6 and TRBJ2-4, is GAGVSQSPRYKVTKRGQDVALRCDPISGHVSLYWYRQALGQGPEFLTYFNYEAQQDKSGLPNDRFSAERPEGSISTLTIQRTEQRDSAMYRCASSSNSQDIQYFGAGTRLSVL.

The chain carries TRBV6-2 or TRBV6-3 and TRBJ2-3; 7 nucleotides agree with TRBD1. Trimming removed 4 bases from V and 0 bases from J; junction bases left unmatched: 7. Germline CDR1 and CDR2: MNHEY and SVGEGT. This CDR3 is 16 amino acids long. The CDR3 sequence is CASSSQGGGSTDTQYF. The CDR3 DNA follows: TGTGCCAGCAGTTCCCAAGGGGGCGGGAGCACAGATACGCAGTATTTT.

The chain employs TRBV20-1 and TRBJ2-7; TRBD2 matches 12 bases. Germline values: CDR1 DFQATT, CDR2 SNEGSKA (reference sequence). This CDR3 has 13 amino acids. The J segment lost 6 bases and the V segment lost 6 bases, leaving 6 bases of the junction unmatched. The CDR3: CSARTSGILEQYF. The CDR3 DNA follows: TGCAGTGCGCGGACTAGCGGGATTCTCGAGCAGTACTTC.

V is TRBV28 and J is TRBJ2-7; D ambiguous. This CDR3 comprises 14 residues. Trimming removed 0 bases from V and 2 bases from J, with 8 bases in between. Germline V lookup: CDR1 MDHEN, CDR2 SYDVKM. The CDR3 loop reads CASSLWGKPYEQYF. DNA of the CDR3: TGTGCCAGCAGTTTATGGGGGAAGCCCTACGAGCAGTACTTC. Based on the CDR3 plus reference TRBV28 and TRBJ2-7, the full variable domain is DVKVTQSSRYLVKRTGEKVFLECVQDMDHENMFWYRQDPGLGLRLIYFSYDVKMKEKGDIPEGYSVSREKKERFSLILESASTNQTSMYLCASSLWGKPYEQYFGPGTRLTVT.

The rearrangement joins TRBV19 to TRBJ2-6; no clear D. The V gene's germline CDR1 is LNHDA and CDR2 SQIVND (reference sequence). Trimming pared 9 bases from V and 0 bases from J, leaving 12 bases between. CDR3 length equals 15 residues. In DNA, the CDR3 is TGTGCCAGCCGGAGACTCTTCTCTGGGGCCAACGTCCTGACTTTC. Protein: CASRRLFSGANVLTF.

A few counts support this clonotype. The chain employs TRBV5-6 and TRBJ2-7; D possibly corresponds to TRBD1 (5 bases). The CDR3 loop spans 14 amino acids. In germline, CDR1 is SGHDT, CDR2 YYEEEE. Trimming removed 1 base at V and 3 bases at J, with 11 bases between. This CDR3 is CASSLSGSVYEQYF. The CDR3 nucleotides read TGTGCCAGCAGCTTGTCAGGGTCTGTCTACGAGCAGTACTTC.

This clonotype has only a few counts. The genes are TRBV18 and TRBJ1-1; a possible D gene is TRBD1 (5 bases). CDR3 length equals 14 residues. CDR1 is KGHSH and CDR2 is LQKENI in the germline V gene. V lost 2 bases and J 3 bases, leaving 10 bases between the germline ends. The CDR3 coding sequence is TGTGCCAGCTCACCAGGGGCCACGGACACTGAAGCTTTCTTT. It is translated as CASSPGATDTEAFF.

This clonotype has a handful of counts. This chain joins TRBV7-9 and TRBJ2-1; D possibly corresponds to TRBD1 (5 bases). Germline V gene data show CDR1 as SEHNR and CDR2 as FQNEAQ (reference sequence). The CDR3 has 14 residues. Trimming pared 5 bases from V and 4 bases from J, leaving 12 bases between. CDR3 DNA sequence: TGTGCCAGCAGCCCCAGGGAAAGATACAATGAGCAGTTCTTC. This sequence encodes CASSPRERYNEQFF.

Only a few counts were recorded for this clonotype. The gene calls are TRBV6-4 and TRBJ2-1; TRBD2 agrees at 8 bases. This CDR3 contains 16 residues. In germline, CDR1 is MRHNA, CDR2 SNTAGT. The V and J ends lost 4 bases and 2 bases, in that order; junction bases with no gene match: 7. CDR3 amino acids: CASSASSGVTYNEQFF. The CDR3 DNA follows: TGTGCCAGCAGTGCGAGTAGCGGGGTTACCTACAATGAGCAGTTCTTC.

This clonotype came up many times. This sequence joins TRBV10-3 and TRBJ2-7; unclear D gene. CDR1 is ENHRY and CDR2 is SYGVKD in the germline V gene. The germline V and J ends were trimmed by 4 bases and 0 bases, with 10 bases remaining between them. The CDR3 totals 14 residues. CDR3 protein: CAISGGSSSYEQYF. The CDR3 DNA reads as TGTGCCATCAGTGGTGGCAGCTCCTCCTACGAGCAGTACTTC.

This clonotype was seen ten or more times. The chain has TRBV11-2 and TRBJ2-1; D might be TRBD1 (5 bases). The CDR3 is 15 residues long. Germline CDR1 is SGHAT and CDR2 is FQNNGV. The V gene lost 7 bases and the J gene lost 1 base, with 14 bases spanning the gap. The CDR3 nucleotides are TGTGCCAGCACCCAGTCAAGGGGTTCCTACAATGAGCAGTTCTTC. This translates into CASTQSRGSYNEQFF.

This clonotype was counted many times. This chain uses TRBV12-3 or TRBV12-4 with TRBJ1-1; D is unclear. V lost 7 bases and J 4 bases, leaving 16 bases between the germline ends. This CDR3 has 14 amino acids. CDR3 nucleotides: TGTGCCAGCATTGTGGCGGGTTCCCGCACTGAAGCTTTCTTT. Its translation is CASIVAGSRTEAFF.